Listed here is a single T cell receptor (beta chain). No cognate antigen has been identified for it. No much larger clone exists at a distance of one base, and base qualities are not known. Using the deep immunoSEQ assay, TCR CDR3 regions were amplified from genomic DNA by multiplex PCR. Extracted genomic DNA from each cell subset was spread evenly across all wells of several immunoSEQ 96-well plates, with each plate serving as a replicate. For sorted subsets, each replicate PCR was loaded with 150 to 250 ng genomic DNA, equivalent to 30,000 or so T cell genomes. Purified libraries were quantified with a Qubit 3.0 fluorometer, sized on a Bioanalyzer 2100, and re-quantified with the KAPA Library Quantification kit. Every immunoSEQ 96-well plate was sequenced on a dedicated single-read 150-cycle Illumina NextSeq 550 flow cell. The original pipeline was this. Because the immunoSEQ output included only junctional sequences and no quality scores, the filtering could not be the same as the filtering used for full-length reads. Sequences were annotated with PyIR, a Python wrapper for IgBLAST v1.9, and V/J genes and CDR3 were assigned using IMGT germline references. Reads were filtered out if the reads had weak V/J assignments (E-value above 1e-6), no CDR3, stop codons, out-of-frame junctions, or ambiguous translated residues. V3J clonotypes were defined as sequences sharing the same inferred V gene, J gene, and CDR3 amino acid sequence. Percentage overlap between repertoires was calculated by dividing the number of shared unique clonotypes by the size of the smaller repertoire. Three approaches were used to assess repertoire richness: RTK rarefaction, the Chao1 estimator, and Recon v2.1 estimates of unobserved clonotypes. OLGA was used to compute generation probabilities for all TCRbeta clonotypes that the gDNA method yielded from a few donors. TCRdb stores this immuneACCESS table with in-frame sequences only. Part of the clones is absent; in the studies checked, under half of the shortfall reflects unresolved V genes, and no reason is known for the rest. Clone size and V and J calls were adopted from that table, with D and trimming inferred from the DNA. Here the sample has 2 million or so clones; roughly 94% occur a single time. Approximately 0.13% of the sample is in the top ten clones.

This entry comes from a study of shared clonotypes between healthy human individuals (dated by TCRdb to 2018 to 2020). At the level of the whole study: A few men and a couple of women, aged 18 to 49 years, made up the cohort. For each donor, CD4 naive and CD4 memory were each run on three plates, CD8 naive on two plates, and CD8 memory on one plate. To estimate repertoire size and how much clonotypes are shared between individuals, the study performed deep sequencing of blood TCR repertoires from a few healthy adults. To increase sequencing depth and limit assay-specific biases, different laboratories used diverse techniques to prepare libraries and sequence TCR repertoires. Between about 0.8 and 8.9 billion PBMCs per donor were obtained by leukapheresis. Paper-wide results and their limitations: Sampling was restricted to blood, and TCR repertoires in tissues likely differ from the TCR repertoires found in blood. Naive subsets generally had larger estimated clonotype richness than memory subsets did. Incomplete sequencing was indicated by rarefaction of sorted-subset datasets, despite the large sequencing depth. Roughly 5% of naive CD4, more than 3% of naive CD8, roughly 2.4% of memory CD4, and about 0.4% of memory CD8 clonotypes were shared across several donors. Clonotypes shared by all four sorted-subset donors showed higher generation probabilities than non-shared clonotypes. Because the study included a small number of donors, the genetic and exposure-history diversity represented was limited. Pairwise subsampling led to the expectation that sequencing depth would affect the degree of clonotype sharing among donors.

The donors were healthy, HIV-negative adults with no recently reported acute infections or vaccinations. All donors were Caucasian adults living in Nashville, Tennessee, USA. CD4+ T cells were enriched through magnetic negative selection, after which naive cells were positively selected on CD45RA and the remaining negative fraction served as the memory subset. After blood collection by leukapheresis, PBMCs were isolated using Ficoll-Histopaque density gradient centrifugation and then cryopreserved in the vapor phase of liquid nitrogen. Purity and quantity of every magnetically sorted T cell population were checked by analytical flow cytometry. Genomic DNA was isolated from every sorted fraction and measured by UV absorbance on a Nanodrop 2000c. V gives up 1 base and J gives up 6 bases, and the segment between their germline ends measures 16 bases. In the germline V gene, CDR1 corresponds to MDHEN and CDR2 to SYDVKM. The CDR3 has 16 amino acids, counting the end cysteine and phenylalanine. Just CDR3 DNA is preserved here, 48 bases in frame from base 1.

Sequencing used naive CD4+ T cells sorted from blood. The cell subset or site label corresponds to: CD45RA+ positively selected. This receptor was obtained from a man younger than 30 in good health. The chain was built from TRBV28 and TRBJ1-3; 5 matching bases give a weak D call of TRBD1. The CDR3 reads CASSLSGQGLVNTIYF. The sequenced DNA is TGTGCCAGCAGTTTATCGGGGCAGGGTCTTGTAAACACCATATATTTT.